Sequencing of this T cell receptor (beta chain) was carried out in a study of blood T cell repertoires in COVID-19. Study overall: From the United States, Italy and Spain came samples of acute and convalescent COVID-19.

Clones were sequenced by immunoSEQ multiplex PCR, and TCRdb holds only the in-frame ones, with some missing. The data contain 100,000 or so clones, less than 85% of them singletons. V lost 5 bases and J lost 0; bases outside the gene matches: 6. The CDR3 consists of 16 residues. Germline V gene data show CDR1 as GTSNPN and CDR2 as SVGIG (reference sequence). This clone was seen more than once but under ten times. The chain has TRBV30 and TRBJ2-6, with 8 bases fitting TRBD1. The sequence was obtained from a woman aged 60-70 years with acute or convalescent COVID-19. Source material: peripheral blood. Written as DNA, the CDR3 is TGTGCCTGGGGGGACAGGTACTACTCTGGGGCCAACGTCCTGACTTTC. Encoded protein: CAWGDRYYSGANVLTF.